One T cell receptor beta chain is described in this entry. This sample is drawn from a study of blood T cell repertoires in COVID-19. Trimming cost V 1 base and J 10 bases, with 10 bases left between them. In germline, CDR1 is SGHDN, CDR2 FVKESK. The CDR3 length is 12 residues. The data were produced by immunoSEQ multiplex PCR, yet TCRdb's version contains in-frame clones alone and is incomplete. Found here are about 150,000 clones, around 83% of them singletons; the top ten hold 9.5% to 13%. V usage is TRBV14 and J usage is TRBJ1-1, with D uncertain. The material sequenced was peripheral blood. This TCR was recovered from a woman aged 60-75 years with COVID-19, enrolled during active disease. CDR3: CASSQAPGVAFF. CDR3 coding DNA: TGTGCCAGCAGCCAAGCCCCCGGGGTAGCTTTCTTT.